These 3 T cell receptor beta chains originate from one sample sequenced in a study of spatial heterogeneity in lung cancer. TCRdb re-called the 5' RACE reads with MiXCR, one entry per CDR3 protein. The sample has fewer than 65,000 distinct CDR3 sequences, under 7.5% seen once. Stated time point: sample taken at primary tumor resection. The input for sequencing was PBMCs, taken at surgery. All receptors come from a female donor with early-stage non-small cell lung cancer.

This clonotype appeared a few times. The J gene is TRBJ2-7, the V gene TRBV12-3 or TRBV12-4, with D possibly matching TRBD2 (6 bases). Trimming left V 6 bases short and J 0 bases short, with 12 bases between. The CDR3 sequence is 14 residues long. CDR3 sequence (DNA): TGTGCCAGCAGACTAGCAGGGTTCTCCTACGAGCAGTACGTC. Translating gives CASRLAGFSYEQYV.

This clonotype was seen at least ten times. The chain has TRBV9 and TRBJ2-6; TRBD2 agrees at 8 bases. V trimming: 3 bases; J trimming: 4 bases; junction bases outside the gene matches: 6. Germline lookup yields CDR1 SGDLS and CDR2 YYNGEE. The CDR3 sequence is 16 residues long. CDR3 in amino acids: CASSASGSPGANVLTF. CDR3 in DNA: TGTGCCAGCAGCGCCAGCGGGAGTCCCGGGGCCAACGTCCTGACTTTC.

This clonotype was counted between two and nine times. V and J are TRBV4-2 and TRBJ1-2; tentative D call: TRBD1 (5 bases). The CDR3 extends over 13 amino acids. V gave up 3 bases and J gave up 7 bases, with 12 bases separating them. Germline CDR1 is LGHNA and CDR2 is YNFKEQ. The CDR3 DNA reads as TGTGCCAGCAGCCATGAAGGGGTTATTGGCTACACCTTC. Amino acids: CASSHEGVIGYTF.